The 28 T cell receptor beta chains below come from one sample, sequenced in a study of cytomegalovirus exposure and HLA in healthy donors (dated by TCRdb to 2016 to 2017). The library was produced with the immunoSEQ multiplex PCR assay. The multiplex PCR relied on a mix of 60 forward primers for TCR Vbeta segments and 13 reverse primers for TCR Jbeta segments. What TCRdb holds here is the immuneACCESS table cut down to in-frame rearrangements. Part of the clones is not present; checked against another copy, under half of the missing clones reflect an unresolved V gene, and the others are unexplained. The sample table contains about 130,000 clones; only one count was recorded for less than 85% of them. The ten largest clones add up to 4.3% of the sample. Sequences were obtained from PBMCs. These receptors originate from a man aged 18 to 29 in good health and CMV-seropositive.

This chain links TRBV6-5 with TRBJ2-1; 9 bases are shared with TRBD2. The CDR3 runs 16 residues. Germline V CDR1 and CDR2: MNHEY, SVGAGI. The J segment lost 6 bases and the V segment lost 0 bases, leaving 6 bases of the junction unmatched. Here the CDR3 reads CASSYSGLASGNEQFF. The CDR3 bases are TGTGCCAGCAGTTACTCGGGACTAGCTTCAGGCAATGAGCAGTTCTTC.

J is TRBJ1-5 and V is TRBV2, with 7 positions matching TRBD1. With V trimmed by 6 bases and J by 3 bases, 8 bases remained unmatched. This CDR3 contains 15 residues. Germline V lookup: CDR1 SNHLY, CDR2 FYNNEI. CDR3 region: CASRYPGGNNQPQHF. In nucleotides, the CDR3 is TGTGCCAGCAGATATCCAGGGGGGAACAATCAGCCCCAGCATTTT.

The chain links TRBV5-1 to TRBJ2-2; the match to TRBD1 covers 10 bases. Germline V gene lookup returns CDR1 SGHRS and CDR2 YFSETQ. The CDR3 totals 16 residues. The junction had 10 bases not matched to a gene; V was cut back by 4 bases and J by 7 bases. The CDR3 region has the DNA TGCGCCAGCAGCGTATCCGGGACAGGGGTGATCGGGGAGCTGTTTTTT. Its protein product is CASSVSGTGVIGELFF.

This chain joins TRBV4-2 and TRBJ1-2, with D hard to call. Looked up from germline, CDR1 is LGHNA and CDR2 is YNFKEQ. This CDR3 has 14 residues. Trimming removed 1 base from V and 4 bases from J, with 10 bases in between. CDR3 sequence (DNA): TGTGCCAGCAGCCAAGCGGCGGGCGCCTATGGCTACACCTTC. Amino acids: CASSQAAGAYGYTF.

The gene calls are TRBV7-9 and TRBJ1-5, with 7 bases fitting TRBD1. CDR1 and CDR2 (germline): SEHNR, FQNEAQ (reference sequence). Trimming removed 4 bases from V and 7 bases from J; junction bases left unmatched: 10. This CDR3 is built from 15 residues. The CDR3 sequence is CASSSLDRDGQPQHF. CDR3 nucleotides: TGTGCCAGCAGCTCCCTCGACAGGGACGGCCAGCCCCAGCATTTT.

Written as DNA, the CDR3 is TGCGCCAGCTTGAAGGGGGTCTCTGGGGCCAACGTCCTGACTTTC. Protein sequence: CASLKGVSGANVLTF. This chain joins TRBV10-2 and TRBJ2-6; the D gene is possibly TRBD1 (6 bases). This CDR3 is built from 15 residues. CDR1 and CDR2 from the germline V gene are WSHSY and SAAADI. V lost 8 bases and J 0 bases, leaving 11 bases between the germline ends.

The table lists this clone with a count of one. This chain uses TRBV29-1 with TRBJ2-3; 9 bases match TRBD2. The CDR3 has 15 residues. Looked up from germline, CDR1 is SQVTM and CDR2 is ANQGSEA. The ends lost 3 bases at V and 4 bases at J; junction bases unmatched: 8. As DNA, the CDR3 is TGCAGCGTTGATGGCGGGAGGGCCTCCCCAGATACGCAGTATTTT. It translates to CSVDGGRASPDTQYF.

The CDR3 is CASSLGRVPSDTQYF. The CDR3 nucleotides read TGTGCCAGCAGCTTAGGGAGAGTTCCTTCCGATACGCAGTATTTT. The chain is built from TRBV7-9 and TRBJ2-3, with no clear D. Germline CDR1 reads SEHNR; CDR2 reads FQNEAQ (reference sequence). This CDR3 spans 15 amino acids. V was trimmed by 1 base and J by 6 bases, leaving 14 bases between them.

This clone was found a few times. The chain links TRBV2 to TRBJ2-7; 7 bases agree with TRBD1. Germline CDR1 reads SNHLY; CDR2 reads FYNNEI. CDR3 length equals 12 residues. Losses at the gene ends were 10 bases for V and 3 bases for J; bases not matched to a gene: 6. This CDR3 reads CAIMAGGYEQYF. The CDR3 DNA reads as TGTGCCATCATGGCAGGGGGCTACGAGCAGTACTTC.

The chain joins TRBV7-6 to TRBJ1-6; D not resolved. CDR1 and CDR2 from the germline V gene are SGHVS and FNYEAQ. The CDR3 has 14 residues. Trimming removed 8 bases from V and 9 bases from J, with 17 bases in between. As DNA, the CDR3 is TGTGCCAGCGGAACGGGGATTTTCGGTTCACCCCTCCACTTT. It codes for CASGTGIFGSPLHF.

This chain uses TRBV5-1 with TRBJ2-1; 12 nucleotides align to TRBD2. Germline CDR1 and CDR2: SGHRS and YFSETQ. The CDR3 runs 16 residues. The ends lost 4 bases at V and 6 bases at J; junction bases unmatched: 8. As DNA, the CDR3 is TGCGCCAGCAGCCTCAACCTAGCGGGGGGGCGCAATGAGCAGTTCTTC. Its translation: CASSLNLAGGRNEQFF.

V usage is TRBV5-4 and J usage is TRBJ2-3; the D is unclear. Germline V gene data show CDR1 as SGHNT and CDR2 as YYREEE (reference sequence). With 0 bases removed from V and 0 bases from J, the gap between germline ends came to 8 bases. The CDR3 spans 15 residues. In nucleotides, the CDR3 is TGTGCCAGCAGCTTGGTTGGCGGAAGCACAGATACGCAGTATTTT. It encodes CASSLVGGSTDTQYF.

The rearrangement joins TRBV5-1 to TRBJ2-7; D perhaps matches TRBD1 (5 bases). V lost 0 bases and J 1 base, leaving 11 bases between the germline ends. Per the germline V gene, CDR1 is SGHRS and CDR2 is YFSETQ. CDR3 length: 15 amino acids. CDR3 amino acids: CASSLDRQISYEQYF. Written as DNA, the CDR3 is TGCGCCAGCAGCTTGGACAGGCAGATTTCCTACGAGCAGTACTTC.

The V and J genes are TRBV19 and TRBJ1-1; the D gene is possibly TRBD1 (6 bases). V was clipped by 6 bases and J by 1 base, with 12 bases between them. Germline V lookup: CDR1 LNHDA, CDR2 SQIVND (reference sequence). The CDR3 is 14 amino acids. CDR3 nucleotide sequence: TGTGCCAGTAGGGCGGACAGAGAGAACACTGAAGCTTTCTTT. Protein sequence: CASRADRENTEAFF.

V is TRBV7-2 and J is TRBJ2-3; tentative D call: TRBD1 (5 bases). Germline lookup yields CDR1 SGHTA and CDR2 FQGNSA. V shed 7 bases and J shed 6 bases, with 11 bases lying between them. There are 12 residues in the CDR3. CDR3 in amino acids: CASNIGVDTQYF. CDR3 DNA sequence: TGTGCCAGCAACATAGGGGTGGATACGCAGTATTTT.

V gene TRBV7-9 combines with J gene TRBJ2-7; possible D gene TRBD1, 6 bases. CDR1 SEHNR and CDR2 FQNEAQ come from the germline V gene (reference sequence). The CDR3 spans 15 residues. V was shortened by 2 bases and J by 2 bases, with 13 bases between the two germline ends. CDR3: CASSLRTVDPYEQYF. CDR3 DNA: TGTGCCAGCAGCTTAAGGACAGTAGACCCCTACGAGCAGTACTTC.

The chain uses TRBV11-2 and TRBJ2-7; maybe TRBD2 (5 bases). From germline, CDR1 is SGHAT and CDR2 FQNNGV. CDR3 length: 14 residues. The germline V and J ends were trimmed by 1 base and 2 bases, with 9 bases remaining between them. The CDR3 spells CASSLAGSTYEQYF. DNA of the CDR3: TGTGCCAGCAGCTTAGCGGGGTCGACCTACGAGCAGTACTTC.

The chain is built from TRBV7-2 and TRBJ2-7; TRBD2 matches 11 bases. CDR3 size: 18 residues. The germline CDR1 and CDR2 sequences are SGHTA and FQGNSA. V dropped 2 bases and J dropped 0; count of bases not matched to a gene: 9. CDR3 protein: CASSLLDATSGSSYEQYF. The CDR3 DNA follows: TGTGCCAGCAGCTTATTGGATGCTACTAGCGGGAGCTCCTACGAGCAGTACTTC.

The chain is built from TRBV7-2 and TRBJ2-1; TRBD2 matches 7 bases. J was trimmed by 0 bases and V by 5 bases; bases with no gene match: 7. This CDR3 has 16 amino acids. Germline loops: CDR1 SGHTA, CDR2 FQGNSA. The CDR3 DNA is TGTGCCAGCAGCCTTATAGCGGGTTCCTCCTACAATGAGCAGTTCTTC. Protein sequence: CASSLIAGSSYNEQFF.

The chain links TRBV5-8 to TRBJ2-4; 7 bases map to TRBD1. The CDR3 length is 17 residues. The V gene's germline CDR1 is SGHTS and CDR2 YDEGEE. The ends lost 4 bases at V and 3 bases at J; junction bases unmatched: 13. This CDR3 reads CASSPYRQGWGKNIQYF. Written as DNA, the CDR3 is TGTGCCAGCAGCCCGTACCGACAGGGCTGGGGCAAAAACATTCAGTACTTC.

This chain uses TRBV19 with TRBJ2-1; 7 bases fit TRBD2. CDR3 length: 14 residues. With V trimmed by 5 bases and J by 9 bases, 10 bases remained unmatched. Germline V gene data show CDR1 as LNHDA and CDR2 as SQIVND (reference sequence). CDR3 nucleotides: TGTGCCAGTAGTCCAATGACTAGCTTAAGTGAGCAGTTCTTC. It codes for CASSPMTSLSEQFF.

V usage is TRBV6-1 and J usage is TRBJ1-2, with D possibly TRBD1 on 6 matching bases. V was shortened by 6 bases and J by 0 bases, with 11 bases between the two germline ends. The CDR3 extends over 14 amino acids. CDR1 and CDR2 (germline): MNHNS, SASEGT. CDR3 nucleotides: TGTGCCAGCAGGAGGACAGTAACTAACTATGGCTACACCTTC. Its protein product is CASRRTVTNYGYTF.

The chain carries TRBV5-6 and TRBJ2-5, with 8 bases fitting TRBD2. J lost 5 bases, V lost 1 base, and 4 bases had no gene match. The germline CDR1 and CDR2 sequences are SGHDT and YYEEEE. The CDR3 extends over 14 amino acids. The CDR3 spells CASSLLAGLETQYF. The CDR3 DNA sequence: TGTGCCAGCAGCTTGTTAGCGGGGTTGGAGACCCAGTACTTC. Using reference TRBV5-6 and TRBJ2-5 for the parts outside the CDR3, the full variable domain is DAGVTQSPTHLIKTRGQQVTLRCSPKSGHDTVSWYQQALGQGPQFIFQYYEEEERQRGNFPDRFSGHQFPNYSSELNVNALLLGDSALYLCASSLLAGLETQYFGPGTRLLVL.

This chain connects TRBV28 to TRBJ2-3; 8 bases align to TRBD2. The CDR3 has 13 amino acids. Germline values: CDR1 MDHEN, CDR2 SYDVKM. J lost 6 bases, V lost 9 bases, and 8 bases had no gene match. CDR3 sequence (DNA): TGTGCCAGAGAAGCGGGAGAGGGGGATACGCAGTATTTT. Translated, it gives CAREAGEGDTQYF.

The chain employs TRBV5-4 and TRBJ2-7; 10 bases agree with TRBD1. Germline CDR1 reads SGHNT; CDR2 reads YYREEE (reference sequence). The junction had 10 bases not matched to a gene; V was cut back by 4 bases and J by 0 bases. CDR3 length: 17 residues. The CDR3 region has the DNA TGTGCCAGCAGCCGATCGGGACAGGGGACCCCCTCCTACGAGCAGTACTTC. It specifies CASSRSGQGTPSYEQYF.

This chain connects TRBV2 to TRBJ1-1; 8 bases match TRBD1. V dropped 8 bases and J dropped 4; count of bases not matched to a gene: 3. CDR1 and CDR2 (germline): SNHLY, FYNNEI. The CDR3 sequence is 12 residues long. The DNA of the CDR3 is TGTGCCAGCGAAACAGGGGGCACTGAAGCTTTCTTT. It yields the protein CASETGGTEAFF.

The genes are TRBV7-2 and TRBJ2-2, with TRBD1 matching 9 bases. Germline V lookup: CDR1 SGHTA, CDR2 FQGNSA. This CDR3 has 14 residues. Trimming took 6 bases from V and 6 from J; bases not matched to a gene: 5. As DNA, the CDR3 is TGTGCCAGCAGTTGGGACAGGGTACCCGGGGAGCTGTTTTTT. This gives the protein CASSWDRVPGELFF.

This rearrangement joins TRBV7-8 to TRBJ2-1, with 7 positions matching TRBD2. The CDR3 runs 15 residues. Looked up from germline, CDR1 is SGHVS and CDR2 is FQNEAQ. The junction had 6 bases not matched to a gene; V was cut back by 5 bases and J by 2 bases. The CDR3 is CASSAREDPYNEQFF. Written as DNA, the CDR3 is TGTGCCAGCAGCGCACGGGAGGACCCCTACAATGAGCAGTTCTTC.